This is a list of T cell receptor beta chains from one sample in a study of shared clonotypes between healthy human individuals. Libraries were prepared by immunoSEQ multiplex PCR; TCRdb keeps only in-frame clonotypes and omits some of them. The data hold roughly 1 million clones, with around three quarters observed a single time. The sequenced sample was memory CD4+ T cells from PBMCs. The source is a man aged 18-30 years in good health. Some clones in this sample may be carry-over from other donors' samples. Each CDR3 is given without its conserved first and last residue. The order of the fields is clone size, J gene, V gene, CDR3 protein. Clone size is stated in some rows and not others, as once, few, many or a class when expanded.

. TRBJ1-2 TRBV9 ASSVLGGSYGYT
. TRBJ2-3 TRBV4-2 ASSVNLADTQY
. TRBJ2-3 TRBV7-7 ASSPQPGSDTQY
. TRBJ2-1 TRBV10-3 AITSSGFIDEQF
few TRBJ2-2 TRBV5-1 ASNSGAGPRGGNTGELF
. TRBJ1-2 TRBV28 ASSPPVGVAGGLNYGYT
few TRBJ2-7 TRBV2 ASTSLSYEQY
few TRBJ2-2 TRBV15 ATSTNTGELF
. TRBJ2-1 TRBV5-1 ASSYGQDLYNEQF
once TRBJ2-2 TRBV14 ASSQDWGGTTGELF
. TRBJ2-5 TRBV9 ASSRAGGTQETQY
. TRBJ2-1 TRBV7-9 ASSLGRASYNEQF
. TRBJ2-1 TRBV5-4 ASSLPGGPNEQF
. TRBJ2-6 TRBV18 ASSVESSGANVLT
once TRBJ2-4 TRBV14 ASSRGGPVGNIQY
. TRBJ2-7 TRBV28 ASSPPRFHEQY
. TRBJ1-6 TRBV28 ASSFLRNSPLH
. TRBJ1-2 TRBV19 ASIPSAGEIYGYT
. TRBJ2-1 TRBV18 ASSPNTGTGSVREQF
many TRBJ2-5 TRBV5-1 ASSWRSGAETQY
medium-sized TRBJ2-7 TRBV11-1 ASRRTGLEADEQY
. TRBJ2-3 TRBV28 ASAPPGRHTDTQY
. TRBJ1-4 TRBV6-6 ARGTGGEKLF
. TRBJ1-5 TRBV18 ASSRTGNSNQPQH
. TRBJ1-1 TRBV28 AIEILPGQGPTEAF
once TRBJ2-1 TRBV7-2 ASSLNGGLEQF
few TRBJ2-1 TRBV4-1 ASSQDPGRAYRKDNEQF
. TRBJ2-3 TRBV11-2 ASSQGQGRY
. TRBJ2-2 TRBV5-5 ASSLAGDSYTGELF
once TRBJ2-5 TRBV13 ASSARDRGLETQY
. TRBJ2-3 TRBV13 ASSRLYTDTQY
few TRBJ2-5 TRBV5-1 ASSLGLAMETQY
. TRBJ2-1 TRBV2 AITSGHNEQF
few TRBJ1-1 TRBV4-1 ASSAQGLMNTEAF
. TRBJ1-2 TRBV2 ASSGDRGNGYT
. TRBJ2-7 TRBV11-2 ASSLGGAVYYEQY
. TRBJ2-7 TRBV6-1 ASRGGTQIYEQY
. TRBJ2-2 TRBV5-4 ASSLAGSSGTGELF
few TRBJ2-1 TRBV6-5 ASKSGDSEQF
. TRBJ1-2 TRBV2 ASTSGTGDYGYT
. TRBJ2-3 TRBV4-2 ASSLPSSTDTQY
. TRBJ1-5 TRBV5-8 ASSLEQNQPQH
. TRBJ2-5 TRBV20-1 SLRGQETQY